Each of the 8 T cell receptor beta chains below was sequenced from the same sample in a study of cytomegalovirus exposure and HLA in healthy donors. Amplification used 60 Vbeta primers and 13 Jbeta primers. Profiled with immunoSEQ multiplex PCR; TCRdb holds only in-frame clones, not every one. The sample table includes approximately 140,000 clones. The sequenced sample was PBMCs. The receptors here all came from a middle-aged woman in good health and CMV-seronegative.

This chain links TRBV5-1 with TRBJ1-2, with 8 bases fitting TRBD1. V lost 4 bases, J lost 2 bases, and 4 bases stayed unmatched. There are 14 residues in the CDR3. Germline V gene lookup returns CDR1 SGHRS and CDR2 YFSETQ. The CDR3 reads CASSPGQGNYGYTF. CDR3 sequence (DNA): TGCGCCAGCAGCCCAGGACAGGGCAACTATGGCTACACCTTC. Supplemented by reference TRBV5-1 and TRBJ1-2, the full variable domain reads KAGVTQTPRYLIKTRGQQVTLSCSPISGHRSVSWYQQTPGQGLQFLFEYFSETQRNKGNFPGRFSGRQFSNSRSEMNVSTLELGDSALYLCASSPGQGNYGYTFGSGTRLTVV.

Here the CDR3 DNA reads TGCGCCAGCAGCCAAATATCGGAAAAACTGTTTTTT. This sequence encodes CASSQISEKLFF. The J gene is TRBJ1-4, the V gene TRBV4-1; no firm D call. Germline CDR1 MGHRA, CDR2 YSYEKL. V was pared by 2 bases and J by 8 bases, with 6 bases between. The CDR3 spans 12 residues.

The genes are TRBV6-5 and TRBJ2-5; 10 nucleotides match TRBD2. The CDR3 spans 13 residues. Germline assignment: CDR1 MNHEY and CDR2 SVGAGI. The junction had 4 bases not matched to a gene; V was cut back by 9 bases and J by 3 bases. This CDR3 is CASSSGGKETQYF. Written as DNA, the CDR3 is TGTGCCAGTAGTAGCGGGGGGAAAGAGACCCAGTACTTC.

The gene calls are TRBV4-2 and TRBJ1-2, with D possibly being TRBD1 (5 bases). This CDR3 region has 15 residues. Trimming removed 0 bases from V and 5 bases from J, with 13 bases in between. The germline CDR1 and CDR2 sequences are LGHNA and YNFKEQ. This CDR3 reads CASSQDHQGTYGYTF. In DNA, the CDR3 is TGTGCCAGCAGCCAAGATCACCAGGGCACGTATGGCTACACCTTC.

This chain connects TRBV7-9 to TRBJ2-1; tentative D call: TRBD1 (6 bases). Looked up from germline, CDR1 is SEHNR and CDR2 is FQNEAQ (reference sequence). This CDR3 has 14 residues. The V end was cut by 1 base, the J end by 7 bases, with 11 bases between. CDR3 DNA: TGTGCCAGCAGCTTAGTTGACAGGCAAAATGAGCAGTTCTTC. It translates to CASSLVDRQNEQFF. The entire variable domain, with the rest obtained from reference TRBV7-9 and TRBJ2-1, is as follows: DTGVSQNPRHKITKRGQNVTFRCDPISEHNRLYWYRQTLGQGPEFLTYFQNEAQLEKSRLLSDRFSAERPKGSFSTLEIQRTEQGDSAMYLCASSLVDRQNEQFFGPGTRLTVL.

The rearrangement joins TRBV10-3 to TRBJ1-1, with 7 bases matching TRBD1. CDR3 size: 13 residues. The junction had 5 bases not matched to a gene; V was cut back by 4 bases and J by 6 bases. CDR1 is ENHRY, CDR2 SYGVKD, per germline. The CDR3: CAISGTGGAEAFF. DNA for the CDR3: TGTGCCATCAGTGGGACAGGAGGGGCTGAAGCTTTCTTT.

About this clone itself: The germline gene is not matched at one end of the junction; a read error may be the cause. The rearrangement links TRBV7-7 to TRBJ2-2; 7 bases line up with TRBD1. The germline V gene encodes CDR1 SSHAT and CDR2 FNYEAQ (reference sequence). The CDR3 spans 13 residues. CDR3 amino acids: CASSVGTAGELFF. The CDR3 DNA follows: TGTGCTAGCAGCGTCGGGACAGCGGGGGAGCTGTTTTTT.

The gene calls are TRBV4-3 and TRBJ1-2; D unresolved. V lost 0 bases and J 1 base, leaving 12 bases between the germline ends. Germline loops: CDR1 LGHNA, CDR2 YSLEER. The length of the CDR3 is 16 residues. CDR3 sequence reads: CASSQDWLVSNYGYTF. The CDR3 nucleotides read TGCGCCAGCAGCCAAGATTGGTTGGTCAGTAACTATGGCTACACCTTC.